This T cell receptor beta chain was recovered during a study of PD-L1 blockade in urothelial cancer. As for the study in general: About 85% of the 29 patients were men with bladder-origin urothelial cancer. Blood was evaluated 3 weeks (second dose) and 6 weeks after therapy began. Overall study results and limits: Those with durable benefit had larger increases in tumor-associated blood clones at 3 weeks.

The CDR3 loop spans 13 amino acids. Germline CDR1 is SGHDN and CDR2 is FVKESK. V was clipped by 4 bases and J by 8 bases, with 12 bases between them. A word on this clone: Its specificity is unknown.

The protocol was immunoSEQ multiplex PCR, while the TCRdb copy is restricted to in-frame clones and leaves out a portion. The sample carries 90,000 to 120,000 clones, around 85% recorded once. The gene calls are TRBV14 and TRBJ1-3, with D hard to call. The source of this sequence is a man aged 50 to 60 with urothelial cancer. This specimen was PBMCs, taken around atezolizumab (anti-PD-L1) treatment. The CDR3, as DNA: TGTGCCAGCAGCCCATATGGAGCGTACACCATATATTTT. It encodes CASSPYGAYTIYF.